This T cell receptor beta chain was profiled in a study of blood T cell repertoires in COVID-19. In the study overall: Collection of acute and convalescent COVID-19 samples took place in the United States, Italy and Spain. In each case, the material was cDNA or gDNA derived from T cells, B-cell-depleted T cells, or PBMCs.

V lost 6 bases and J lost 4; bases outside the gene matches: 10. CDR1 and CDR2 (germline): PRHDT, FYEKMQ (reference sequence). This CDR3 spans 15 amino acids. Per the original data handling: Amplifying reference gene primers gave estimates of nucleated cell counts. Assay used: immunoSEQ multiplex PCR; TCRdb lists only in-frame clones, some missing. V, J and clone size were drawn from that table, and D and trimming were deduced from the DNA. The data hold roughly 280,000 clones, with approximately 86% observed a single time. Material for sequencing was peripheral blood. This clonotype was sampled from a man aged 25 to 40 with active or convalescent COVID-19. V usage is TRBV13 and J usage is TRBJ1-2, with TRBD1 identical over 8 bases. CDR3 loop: CASSPGQGEGYGYTF. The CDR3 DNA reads TGTGCCAGCAGTCCAGGACAGGGAGAAGGCTATGGCTACACCTTC. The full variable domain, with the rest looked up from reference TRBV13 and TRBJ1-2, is AAGVIQSPRHLIKEKRETATLKCYPIPRHDTVYWYQQGPGQDPQFLISFYEKMQSDKGSIPDRFSAQQFSDYHSELNMSSLELGDSALYFCASSPGQGEGYGYTFGSGTRLTVV.